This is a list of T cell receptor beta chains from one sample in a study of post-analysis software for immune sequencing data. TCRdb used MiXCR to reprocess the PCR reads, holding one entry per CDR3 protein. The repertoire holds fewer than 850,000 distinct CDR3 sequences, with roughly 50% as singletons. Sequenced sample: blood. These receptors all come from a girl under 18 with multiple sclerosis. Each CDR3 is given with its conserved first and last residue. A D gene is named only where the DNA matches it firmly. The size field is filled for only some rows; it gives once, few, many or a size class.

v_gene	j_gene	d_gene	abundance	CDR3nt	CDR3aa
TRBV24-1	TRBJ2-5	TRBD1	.	TGTGCCACCAGTGAGGACAGGGCCCAAGAGACCCAGTACTTC	CATSEDRAQETQYF
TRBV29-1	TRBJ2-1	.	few	TGCAGCGTTGGTTGGAACACCCCAGGAAATGAGCAGTTCTTC	CSVGWNTPGNEQFF
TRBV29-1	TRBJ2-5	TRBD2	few	TGCAGCGTCGGAGGGCGGACTAGAGAGACCCAGTACTTC	CSVGGRTRETQYF
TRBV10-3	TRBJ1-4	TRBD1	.	TGTGCCATCAGCATAACAGGGGATGATGAAAAACTGTTTTTT	CAISITGDDEKLFF
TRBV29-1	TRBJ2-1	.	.	TGCAGCGTTGGGTTGGCGGGACAGAACAATGAGCAGTTCTTC	CSVGLAGQNNEQFF
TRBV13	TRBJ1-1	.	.	TGTGCCAGCAGCCCAACGCTGGATAGGGGGAACACTGAAGCTTTCTTT	CASSPTLDRGNTEAFF
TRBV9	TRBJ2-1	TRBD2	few	TGTGCCAGCAGCCCCTTCTCAAGCGGGACGCGGATAGACGATGAGCAGTTCTTC	CASSPFSSGTRIDDEQFF
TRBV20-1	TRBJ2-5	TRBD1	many	TGCAGTGCCGAGAGGACAGGGAGTGAGACCCAGTACTTC	CSAERTGSETQYF
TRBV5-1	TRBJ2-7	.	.	TGCGCCAGCAGCTCAGGCGGGACAGCGAAAGTCTACGAGCAGTACTTC	CASSSGGTAKVYEQYF
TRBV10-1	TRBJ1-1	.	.	TGCGCCAGCAGCCAGGGCCTATTGGGCACTGAAGCTTTCTTT	CASSQGLLGTEAFF
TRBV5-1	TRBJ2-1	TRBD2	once	TGCGCCAGCAGCATCCGCCCACTAGCGGAGACCTACAATGAGCAGTTCTTC	CASSIRPLAETYNEQFF
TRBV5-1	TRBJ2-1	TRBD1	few	TGCGCCAGCAGCTCGGACAGGACCCACAATGAGCAGTTCTTC	CASSSDRTHNEQFF
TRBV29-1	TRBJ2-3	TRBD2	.	TGCAGCGTCACAGGACTAGCCATAGATACGCAGTATTTT	CSVTGLAIDTQYF
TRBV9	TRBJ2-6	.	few	TGTGCCAGCAGCGCCGGGGGATGGAGCCTCTCTGGGGCCAACGTCCTGACTTTC	CASSAGGWSLSGANVLTF
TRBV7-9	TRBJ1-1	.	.	TGTGCCAGCAGCTTAGCGCATAGGAGGGGCTGGGGGAACACTGAAGCTTTCTTT	CASSLAHRRGWGNTEAFF
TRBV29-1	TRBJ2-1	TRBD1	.	TGCAGCGTGATCTCCACAGGGGTAGTTGCCTACAATGAGCAGTTCTTC	CSVISTGVVAYNEQFF
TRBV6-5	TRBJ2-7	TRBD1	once	TGTGCCAGTATGGGGACAGGGGTTAACGAGCAGTACTTC	CASMGTGVNEQYF
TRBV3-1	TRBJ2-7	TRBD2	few	TGTGCCAGCAGCCAGAAGAGGGGACTAGCGGGAGACCTCAACTACGAGCAGTACTTC	CASSQKRGLAGDLNYEQYF
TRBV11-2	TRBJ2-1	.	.	TGTGCCAGCAGCCTCTGGAGCGCCGAAGGGGGCAATGAGCAGTTCTTC	CASSLWSAEGGNEQFF
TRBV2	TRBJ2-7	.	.	TGTGCCACCAGAGGAGGGGTTCTGCAGTACTTC	CATRGGVLQYF
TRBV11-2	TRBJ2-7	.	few	TGTGCCAGCAGCTCCTTCAAGGGCCAAGCCTACGAGCAGTACTTC	CASSSFKGQAYEQYF
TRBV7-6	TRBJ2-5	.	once	TGTGCCAGCAATGAGGGTGAAGAGACCCAGTACTTC	CASNEGEETQYF
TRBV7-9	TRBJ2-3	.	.	TGTGCCAGCAGCTTTCTCTCGAGACTGAACACAGATACGCAGTATTTT	CASSFLSRLNTDTQYF
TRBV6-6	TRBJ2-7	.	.	TGTGCCAGCAGTCCCGTCCACTGGAGGGGCCACGAGCAGTACTTC	CASSPVHWRGHEQYF
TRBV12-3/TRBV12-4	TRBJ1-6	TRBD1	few	TGTGCCAGCACCCGGGACAGTCGAAATTCACCCCTCCACTTT	CASTRDSRNSPLHF
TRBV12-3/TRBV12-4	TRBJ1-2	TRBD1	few	TGTGCCAGCAAGGGACCCCTAACGGACAGGGATGGCTACACCTTC	CASKGPLTDRDGYTF
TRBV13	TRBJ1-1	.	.	TGTGCCAGCAGCTTAGCCACCTTTATCACCACTGAAGCTTTCTTT	CASSLATFITTEAFF
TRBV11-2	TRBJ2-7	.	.	TGTGCCAGCAGCTTAGAATTTGAGCGGAGCTCCTACGAGCAGTACTTC	CASSLEFERSSYEQYF
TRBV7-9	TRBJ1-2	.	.	TGTGCCAGCAGCTTTTCGCTAGCTTGGGGCGACTATGGCTACACCTTC	CASSFSLAWGDYGYTF
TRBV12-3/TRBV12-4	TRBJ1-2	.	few	TGTGCCAGCAGTCGGGTTGGAGGGAGAGGTGGCTACACCTTC	CASSRVGGRGGYTF
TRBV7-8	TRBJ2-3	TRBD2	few	TGTGCCAGCAGCTTCCCCACTAGCGGGAGGACAGATACGCAGTATTTT	CASSFPTSGRTDTQYF
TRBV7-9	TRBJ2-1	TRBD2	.	TGTGCCAGCAGCACCGGGAGGGTCCACAATGAGCAGTTCTTC	CASSTGRVHNEQFF
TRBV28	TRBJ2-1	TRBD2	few	TGTGCCAGCCGCTGGGGGGGGAACCTCTACAATGAGCAGTTCTTC	CASRWGGNLYNEQFF
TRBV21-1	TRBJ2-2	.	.	TGTGCCAGCAGCAAAGCTGGGGGTTGGATCGACACCGGGGAGCTGTTTTTT	CASSKAGGWIDTGELFF
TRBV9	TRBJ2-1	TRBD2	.	TGTGCCAGCAGCGCCGAGGCGGGGGAGGTCCGGCCCAATGAGCAGTTCTTC	CASSAEAGEVRPNEQFF
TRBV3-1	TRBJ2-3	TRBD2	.	TGTGCCAGCAGCCTACGGACTAGCGGGAGTAGGACAGATACGCAGTATTTT	CASSLRTSGSRTDTQYF
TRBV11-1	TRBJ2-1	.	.	TGTGCCAGCAGCCCTAGGGCTAAGGACAATGAGCAGTTCTTC	CASSPRAKDNEQFF
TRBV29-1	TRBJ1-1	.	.	TGCAGCGTTAAGAGGATTGCGACTGAAGCTTTCTTT	CSVKRIATEAFF
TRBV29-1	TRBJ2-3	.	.	TGCAGCGTTGGGGTCTGGCAGCTACCCACAGATACGCAGTATTTT	CSVGVWQLPTDTQYF
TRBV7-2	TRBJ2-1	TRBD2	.	TGTGCCAGCAGCTTAGCCCCGGCTAGCGGGAGTAATGAGCAGTTCTTC	CASSLAPASGSNEQFF
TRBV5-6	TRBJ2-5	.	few	TGTGCCAGCAGCACTAGCACTTGGTACCAAGAGACCCAGTACTTC	CASSTSTWYQETQYF
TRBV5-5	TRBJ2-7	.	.	TGTGCCAGCAGTTCTCAGGGGACCCACTACTACGAGCAGTACTTC	CASSSQGTHYYEQYF